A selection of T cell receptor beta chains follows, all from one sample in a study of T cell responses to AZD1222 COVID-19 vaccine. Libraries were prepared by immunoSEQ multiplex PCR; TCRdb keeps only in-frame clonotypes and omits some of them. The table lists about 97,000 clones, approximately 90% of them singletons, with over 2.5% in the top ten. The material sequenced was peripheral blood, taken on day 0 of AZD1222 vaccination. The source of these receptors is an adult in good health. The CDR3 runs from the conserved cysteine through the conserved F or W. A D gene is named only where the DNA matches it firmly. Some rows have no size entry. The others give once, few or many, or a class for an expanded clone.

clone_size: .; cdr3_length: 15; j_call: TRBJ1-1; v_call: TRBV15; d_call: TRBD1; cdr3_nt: TGTGCCACCAGCAGAGGGACAGGGGATTTGGGTGAAGCTTTCTTT; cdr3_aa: CATSRGTGDLGEAFF
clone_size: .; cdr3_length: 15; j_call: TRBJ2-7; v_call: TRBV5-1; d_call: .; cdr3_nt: TGCGCCAGCAGCTTCGAGACAGGGAGGTTGGGCGAGCAGTACTTC; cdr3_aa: CASSFETGRLGEQYF
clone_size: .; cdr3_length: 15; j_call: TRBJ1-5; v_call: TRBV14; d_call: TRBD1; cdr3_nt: TGTGCCAGCAGCCAGACAGGGGGTAGCAATCAGCCCCAGCATTTT; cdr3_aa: CASSQTGGSNQPQHF
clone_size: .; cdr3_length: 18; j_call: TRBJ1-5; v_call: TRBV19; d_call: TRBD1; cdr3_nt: TGTGCCAGTAGTATAGATCGGGACAGGGGTACCAGCAATCAGCCCCAGCATTTT; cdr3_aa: CASSIDRDRGTSNQPQHF
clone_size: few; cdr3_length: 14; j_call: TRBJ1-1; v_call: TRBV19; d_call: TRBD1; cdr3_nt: TGTGCCAGTAAGGACAGGGAAAGGAACACTGAAGCTTTCTTT; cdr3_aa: CASKDRERNTEAFF
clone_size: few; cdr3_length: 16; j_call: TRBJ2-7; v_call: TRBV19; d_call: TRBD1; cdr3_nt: TGTGCCAGTAGTATAGAGACCGGGACAGGAGGCTACGAGCAGTACTTC; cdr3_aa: CASSIETGTGGYEQYF
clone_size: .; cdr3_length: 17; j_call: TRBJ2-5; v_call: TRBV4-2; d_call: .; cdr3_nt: TGTGCCAGCAGCCCCGAGCCTGGAGGGGGGGGTGTTGAGACCCAGTACTTC; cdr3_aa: CASSPEPGGGGVETQYF
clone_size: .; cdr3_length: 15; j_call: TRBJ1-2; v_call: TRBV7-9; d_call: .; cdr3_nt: TGTGCCAGCACCAAAAGCGGGAGGGGTGCCTATGGCTACACCTTC; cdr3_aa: CASTKSGRGAYGYTF
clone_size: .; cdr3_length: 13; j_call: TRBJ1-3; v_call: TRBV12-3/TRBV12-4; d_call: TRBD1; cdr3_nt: TGTGCCAGCAGCCAAGGGACGACAGGGGCTCATCAATTT; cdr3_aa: CASSQGTTGAHQF
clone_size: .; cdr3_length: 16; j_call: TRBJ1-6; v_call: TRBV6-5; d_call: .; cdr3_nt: TGTGCCAGCAGTTACAGAACAGGGTTTGATTATTCACCCCTCCACTTT; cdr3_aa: CASSYRTGFDYSPLHF
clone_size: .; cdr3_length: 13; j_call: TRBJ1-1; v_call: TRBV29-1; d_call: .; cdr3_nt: TGCAGCGGCCTTGGGGGTCGTAGCACTGAAGCTTTCTTT; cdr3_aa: CSGLGGRSTEAFF
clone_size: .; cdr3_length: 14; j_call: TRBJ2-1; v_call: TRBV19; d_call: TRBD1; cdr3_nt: TGTGCCAGTAGTACGACAGGGGCGAACAATGAGCAGTTCTTC; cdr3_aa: CASSTTGANNEQFF
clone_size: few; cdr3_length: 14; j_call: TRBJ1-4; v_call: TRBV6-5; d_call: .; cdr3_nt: TGTGCCAGCAGCAACGGGCAGGGAGGGGAAAAACTGTTTTTT; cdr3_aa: CASSNGQGGEKLFF
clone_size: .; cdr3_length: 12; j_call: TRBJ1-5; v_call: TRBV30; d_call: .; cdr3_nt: TGTGCCTGGAGTGACAGCAATCAGCCCCAGCATTTT; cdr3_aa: CAWSDSNQPQHF
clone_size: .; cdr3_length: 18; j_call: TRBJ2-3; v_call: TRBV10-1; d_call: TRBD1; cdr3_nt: TGCGCCAGCAGTGAGTCGATCTTTGAACAGGGGAGCACAGATACGCAGTATTTT; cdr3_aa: CASSESIFEQGSTDTQYF
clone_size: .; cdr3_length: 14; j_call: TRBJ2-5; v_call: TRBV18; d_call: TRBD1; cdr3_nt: TGTGCCAGCTCACGTGGACAGGGCCAAGAGACCCAGTACTTC; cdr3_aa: CASSRGQGQETQYF
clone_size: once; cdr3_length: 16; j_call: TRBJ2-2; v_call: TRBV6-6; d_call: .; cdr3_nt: TGTGCCAGCAGTTACTCGCGCAAGGGGAGGTCCGGGGAGCTGTTTTTT; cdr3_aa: CASSYSRKGRSGELFF
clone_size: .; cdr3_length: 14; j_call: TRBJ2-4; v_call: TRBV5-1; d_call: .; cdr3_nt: TGCGCCAGCAGTTTGACACTAGCCAAAAACATTCAGTACTTC; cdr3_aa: CASSLTLAKNIQYF
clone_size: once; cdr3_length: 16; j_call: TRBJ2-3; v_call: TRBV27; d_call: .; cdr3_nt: TGTGCCAGCAGTTTATTAGGACAAGGGGCAGCAGATACGCAGTATTTT; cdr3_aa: CASSLLGQGAADTQYF
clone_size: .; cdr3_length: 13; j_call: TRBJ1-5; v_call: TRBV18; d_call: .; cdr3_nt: TGTGCCAGCTCCCACCAGGAGGGTCAGCCCCAGCATTTT; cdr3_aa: CASSHQEGQPQHF
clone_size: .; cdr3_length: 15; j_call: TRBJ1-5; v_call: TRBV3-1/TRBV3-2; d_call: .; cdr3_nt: TGTGCCAGCAGCCAAGATTACGGGTCCAATCAGCCCCAGCATTTT; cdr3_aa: CASSQDYGSNQPQHF
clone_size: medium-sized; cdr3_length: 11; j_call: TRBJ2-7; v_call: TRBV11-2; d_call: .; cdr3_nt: TGTGCCAGCAGCTCGACCTACGAGCAGTACTTC; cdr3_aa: CASSSTYEQYF
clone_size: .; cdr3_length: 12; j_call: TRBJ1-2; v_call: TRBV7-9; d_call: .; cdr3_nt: TGTGCCAGCAGCACGCCAACTTATGGCTACACCTTC; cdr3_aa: CASSTPTYGYTF
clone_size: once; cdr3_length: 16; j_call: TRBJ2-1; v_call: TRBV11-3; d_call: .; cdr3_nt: TGTGCCAGCAGCTTCGGACAGTTAGGAACGAACAATGAGCAGTTCTTC; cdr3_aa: CASSFGQLGTNNEQFF
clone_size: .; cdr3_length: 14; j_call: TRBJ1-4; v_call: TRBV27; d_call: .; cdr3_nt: TGTGCCAGCACCTCCGGGACAAACGGTGAAAAACTGTTTTTT; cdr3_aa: CASTSGTNGEKLFF
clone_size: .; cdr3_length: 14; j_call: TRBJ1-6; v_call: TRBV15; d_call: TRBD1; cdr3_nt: TGTGCCACCAGCAGAGGACAGGGGAATTCACCCCTCCACTTT; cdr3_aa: CATSRGQGNSPLHF
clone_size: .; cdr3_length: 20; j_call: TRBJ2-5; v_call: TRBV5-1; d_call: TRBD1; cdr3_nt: TGCGCCAGCAGCTTAAAAGCTGCCTCTCAACAGGGGGCGACGGGGGAGACCCAGTACTTC; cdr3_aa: CASSLKAASQQGATGETQYF
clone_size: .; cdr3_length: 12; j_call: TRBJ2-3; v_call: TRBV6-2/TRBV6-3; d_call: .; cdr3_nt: TGTGCCAGCAGTCGGTTGGGGGATACGCAGTATTTT; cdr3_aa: CASSRLGDTQYF
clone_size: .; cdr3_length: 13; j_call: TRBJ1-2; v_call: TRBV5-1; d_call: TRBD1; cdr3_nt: TGCGCCAGCAGCCCCGAGGGGGCGCAGGGCTACACCTTC; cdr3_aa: CASSPEGAQGYTF
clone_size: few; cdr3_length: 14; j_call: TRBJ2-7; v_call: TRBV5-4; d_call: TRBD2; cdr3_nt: TGTGCCAGCAGCTTTGGGGGGGGGTCCTACGAGCAGTACTTC; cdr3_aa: CASSFGGGSYEQYF
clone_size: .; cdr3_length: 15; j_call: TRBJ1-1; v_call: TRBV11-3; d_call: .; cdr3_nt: TGTGCCAGCAGCTTAGAACCAGGCGGAGTCACTGAAGCTTTCTTT; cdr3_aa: CASSLEPGGVTEAFF
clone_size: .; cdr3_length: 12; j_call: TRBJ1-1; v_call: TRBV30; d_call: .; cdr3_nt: TGTGCCTGGAGTGCACAGGGTCCTGAAGCTTTCTTT; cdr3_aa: CAWSAQGPEAFF
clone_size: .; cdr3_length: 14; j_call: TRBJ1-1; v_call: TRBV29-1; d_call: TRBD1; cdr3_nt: TGCAGCGTTGGGCAGGGGGGTTGGAACACTGAAGCTTTCTTT; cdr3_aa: CSVGQGGWNTEAFF
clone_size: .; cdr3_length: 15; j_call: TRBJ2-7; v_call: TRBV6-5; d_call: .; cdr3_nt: TGTGCCAGCAGTTACTTTATGGGGGTCTCCTACGAGCAGTACTTC; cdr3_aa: CASSYFMGVSYEQYF
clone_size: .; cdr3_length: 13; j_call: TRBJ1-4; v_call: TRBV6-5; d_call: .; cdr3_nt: TGTGCCAGCAAAGTGGTCTCTAATGAAAAACTGTTTTTT; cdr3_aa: CASKVVSNEKLFF
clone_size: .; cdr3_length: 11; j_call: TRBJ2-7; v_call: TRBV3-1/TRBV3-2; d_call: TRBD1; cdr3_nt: TGTGCCAGCAGGACAGGGAAGGATCCGTACTTC; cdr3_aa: CASRTGKDPYF
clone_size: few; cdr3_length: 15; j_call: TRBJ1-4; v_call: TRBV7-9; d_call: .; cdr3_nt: TGTGCCAGCAGCTTAGAGAGGTCGAATAATGAAAAACTGTTTTTT; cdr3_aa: CASSLERSNNEKLFF
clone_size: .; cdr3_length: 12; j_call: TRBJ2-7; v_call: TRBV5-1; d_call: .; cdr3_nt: TGCGCCAGCAGCTGGGGGAACTACGAGCAGTACTTC; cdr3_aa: CASSWGNYEQYF
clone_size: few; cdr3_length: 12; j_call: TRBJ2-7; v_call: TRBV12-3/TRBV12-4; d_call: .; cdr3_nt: TGTGCCAGCAGTTTCCAGGGGCACGAGCAGTACTTC; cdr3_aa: CASSFQGHEQYF
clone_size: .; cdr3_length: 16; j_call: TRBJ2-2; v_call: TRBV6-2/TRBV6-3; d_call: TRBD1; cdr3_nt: TGTGCCAGCAGTACCCCCGGGACAGCGAACACCGGGGAGCTGTTTTTT; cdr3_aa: CASSTPGTANTGELFF
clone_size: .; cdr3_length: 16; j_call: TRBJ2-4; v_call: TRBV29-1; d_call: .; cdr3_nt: TGCAGCGTTGAAGGTGGCAGCCACCTAGCCAAAAACATTCAGTACTTC; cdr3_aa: CSVEGGSHLAKNIQYF
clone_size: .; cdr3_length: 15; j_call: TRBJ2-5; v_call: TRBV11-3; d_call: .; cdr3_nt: TGTGCCAGCAGCTTTTCCGGGACTGATCAAGAGACCCAGTACTTC; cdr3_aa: CASSFSGTDQETQYF
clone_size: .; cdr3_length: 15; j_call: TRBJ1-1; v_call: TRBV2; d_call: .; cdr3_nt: TGTGCCAGCACCCCGGAGCCTACAGTGAACACTGAAGCTTTCTTT; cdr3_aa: CASTPEPTVNTEAFF
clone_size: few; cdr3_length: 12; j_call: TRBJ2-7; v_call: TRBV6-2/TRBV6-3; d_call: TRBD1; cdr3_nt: TGTGCCAGCAGCCTAGGACAGGTCGAGCAGTACTTC; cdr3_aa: CASSLGQVEQYF
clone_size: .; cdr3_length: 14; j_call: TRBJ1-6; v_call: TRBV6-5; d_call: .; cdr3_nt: TGTGCCAGCAGTTACGAGCAGGGGAATTCACCCCTCCACTTT; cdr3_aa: CASSYEQGNSPLHF
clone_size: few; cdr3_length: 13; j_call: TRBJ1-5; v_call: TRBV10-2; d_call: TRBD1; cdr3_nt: TGCGCCAGCAGTCCAGGGGGCGGTCAGCCCCAGCATTTT; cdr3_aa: CASSPGGGQPQHF
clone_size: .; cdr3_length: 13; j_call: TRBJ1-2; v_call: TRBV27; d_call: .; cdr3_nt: TGTGCCAGCAGTTTCAGAGCCGGCCATGGCTACACCTTC; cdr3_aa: CASSFRAGHGYTF
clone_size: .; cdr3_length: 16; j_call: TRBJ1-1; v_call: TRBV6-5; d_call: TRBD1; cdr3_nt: TGTGCCAGCAGTTACTCGAACAGGGGGTTTGGCACTGAAGCTTTCTTT; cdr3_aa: CASSYSNRGFGTEAFF
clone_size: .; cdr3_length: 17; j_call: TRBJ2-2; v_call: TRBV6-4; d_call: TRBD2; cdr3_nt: TGTGCCAGCAGTGACTCGCTAGCGGGAGACAACACCGGGGAGCTGTTTTTT; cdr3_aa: CASSDSLAGDNTGELFF